One T cell receptor beta chain is described in this entry. Its antigen is unidentified. The data were obtained in a study of T cells expressing NK-cell markers. For the study at large: Eight donors were sequenced, of whom seven were HCMV-seropositive, while the remaining one was HCMV-seronegative. Study-wide results and caveats: Uncertainty persisted over the HCMV specificity of expanded NKG2C+ T cell clones.

TCR beta libraries carry UMIs added by 5'RACE template switching. TCRdb reprocessed the 5' RACE reads, with one entry per CDR3 protein and no DNA. The sample spans 140,000 to 150,000 distinct CDR3 sequences; the ten largest clones claim roughly an eighth. Source material: blood T cells: a sorted CD56 or NKG2C T cell subset, CD4+ or CD8+ T cells, or bulk PBMC T cells (not recorded which). The source is a man in his late teens or twenties in good health.

The CDR3 region is CASSPGRAEQFF. The chain employs TRBV19 and TRBJ2-1; absent DNA, TCRdb's TRBD2 call cannot be checked. The CDR3 has 12 residues. Germline V gene sequence: CDR1 LNHDA, CDR2 SQIVND (reference sequence).